These 9 T cell receptor beta chains were sequenced from one sample in a study of blood T cell repertoires in COVID-19. Using immunoSEQ multiplex PCR, the repertoire was profiled, and TCRdb retains in-frame clones only, with some absent. Of 110,000 to 150,000 clones listed, about 83% were seen once; the top ten hold more than 4%. Material: peripheral blood. The receptors here all came from a woman aged 40 to 50 with acute or convalescent COVID-19.

V and J are TRBV24-1 and TRBJ2-5, with 9 bases fitting TRBD1. Germline CDR1 KGHDR, CDR2 SFDVKD. The CDR3 sequence is 15 residues long. With V trimmed by 5 bases and J by 3 bases, 6 bases remained unmatched. The CDR3: CATSAPDRGEETQYF. The DNA for the CDR3 is TGTGCCACCAGTGCCCCAGACAGGGGGGAAGAGACCCAGTACTTC.

The chain couples TRBV6-5 to TRBJ1-3; D might be TRBD1 (5 bases). Deletions cut 4 bases from V and 4 bases from J, with 17 bases between. Germline CDR1 MNHEY, CDR2 SVGAGI. The CDR3 is 16 amino acids. This CDR3 reads CASSSLQGAEGNTIYF. The CDR3 nucleotides are TGTGCCAGCAGTTCACTTCAGGGTGCTGAGGGAAACACCATATATTTT.

CDR3 in amino acids: CASRETSGGWYNEQFF. For the CDR3, the DNA is TGTGCCAGTAGGGAGACTAGCGGGGGCTGGTACAATGAGCAGTTCTTC. The chain combines TRBV19 with TRBJ2-1; 12 bases line up with TRBD2. J lost 4 bases, V lost 6 bases, and 7 bases had no gene match. CDR1 is LNHDA, CDR2 SQIVND, per germline (reference sequence). The CDR3 has 16 residues.

This clone was found once. The V and J genes are TRBV10-3 and TRBJ2-3; maybe TRBD2 (6 bases). V was pared by 6 bases and J by 2 bases, with 12 bases between. CDR3 length: 14 residues. Germline V gene data show CDR1 as ENHRY and CDR2 as SYGVKD. The CDR3 region is CAIRAGTSTDTQYF. The CDR3 nucleotides read TGTGCCATCAGAGCCGGGACTTCCACAGATACGCAGTATTTT.

V gene TRBV19 combines with J gene TRBJ2-3; no definite D call. The CDR3 has 13 residues. The V gene's germline CDR1 is LNHDA and CDR2 SQIVND (reference sequence). Trimming shortened V by 1 base and J by 6 bases, and 8 bases separated the two germline ends. The CDR3 coding sequence is TGTGCCAGTAGTATAGCGGAGTACGATACGCAGTATTTT. Translated: CASSIAEYDTQYF. The entire variable domain, with the rest obtained from reference TRBV19 and TRBJ2-3, is as follows: DGGITQSPKYLFRKEGQNVTLSCEQNLNHDAMYWYRQDPGQGLRLIYYSQIVNDFQKGDIAEGYSVSREKKESFPLTVTSAQKNPTAFYLCASSIAEYDTQYFGPGTRLTVL.

The chain joins TRBV5-4 to TRBJ2-2; no clear D gene. The V gene lost 4 bases and the J gene lost 1 base, with 8 bases spanning the gap. CDR1 is SGHNT, CDR2 YYREEE, per germline (reference sequence). This CDR3 is built from 14 residues. CDR3 bases: TGTGCCAGCAGCCGCCAGCGGAACACCGGGGAGCTGTTTTTT. This sequence encodes CASSRQRNTGELFF.

V gene TRBV7-2 combines with J gene TRBJ1-1; D not resolved. The germline CDR1 and CDR2 sequences are SGHTA and FQGNSA. Trimming shortened V by 2 bases and J by 2 bases, and 9 bases separated the two germline ends. This CDR3 is built from 14 residues. CDR3 sequence: CASSLFGHNTEAFF. CDR3 coding DNA: TGTGCCAGCAGCTTATTTGGCCACAACACTGAAGCTTTCTTT.

This chain links TRBV25-1 with TRBJ1-2, with 7 nucleotides matching TRBD1. With V trimmed by 6 bases and J by 4 bases, 8 bases remained unmatched. Germline CDR1 is MGHDK and CDR2 is SYGVNS. This CDR3 comprises 14 residues. This CDR3 is CASRGTGEAYGYTF. CDR3 nucleotides: TGTGCCAGCAGGGGTACAGGGGAGGCCTATGGCTACACCTTC.

The chain uses TRBV4-1 and TRBJ2-5, with 11 bases identical to TRBD2. The CDR3 consists of 17 residues. CDR1 MGHRA and CDR2 YSYEKL come from the germline V gene. With V trimmed by 1 base and J by 5 bases, 9 bases remained unmatched. CDR3 in DNA: TGCGCCAGCAGCCAAGCCCTCCTTCTAGCGGGGGGTGAGACCCAGTACTTC. It yields the protein CASSQALLLAGGETQYF.